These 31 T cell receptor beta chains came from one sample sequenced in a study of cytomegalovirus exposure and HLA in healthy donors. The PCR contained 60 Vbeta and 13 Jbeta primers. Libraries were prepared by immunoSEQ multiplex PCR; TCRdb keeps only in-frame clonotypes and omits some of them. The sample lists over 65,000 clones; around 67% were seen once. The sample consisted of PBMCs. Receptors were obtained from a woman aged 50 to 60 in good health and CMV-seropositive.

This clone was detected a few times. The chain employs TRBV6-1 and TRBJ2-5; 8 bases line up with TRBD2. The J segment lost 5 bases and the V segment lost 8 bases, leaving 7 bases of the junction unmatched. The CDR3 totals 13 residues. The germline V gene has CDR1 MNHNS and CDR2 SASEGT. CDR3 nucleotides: TGTGCCAGCGAGAGCGGGGGAGAGGAGACCCAGTACTTC. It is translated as CASESGGEETQYF.

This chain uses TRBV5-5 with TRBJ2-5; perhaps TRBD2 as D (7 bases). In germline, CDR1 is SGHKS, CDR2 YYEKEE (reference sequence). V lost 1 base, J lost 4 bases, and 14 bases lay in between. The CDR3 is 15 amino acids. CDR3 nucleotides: TGTGCCAGCAGCTTGAGTCGAGGGGGGGCAGAGACCCAGTACTTC. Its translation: CASSLSRGGAETQYF.

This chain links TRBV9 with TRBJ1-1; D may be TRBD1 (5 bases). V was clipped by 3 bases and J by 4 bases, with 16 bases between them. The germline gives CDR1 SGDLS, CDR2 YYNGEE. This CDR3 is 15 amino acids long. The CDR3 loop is CASSGAVGEGTEAFF. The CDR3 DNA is TGTGCCAGCAGCGGCGCCGTGGGGGAGGGCACTGAAGCTTTCTTT.

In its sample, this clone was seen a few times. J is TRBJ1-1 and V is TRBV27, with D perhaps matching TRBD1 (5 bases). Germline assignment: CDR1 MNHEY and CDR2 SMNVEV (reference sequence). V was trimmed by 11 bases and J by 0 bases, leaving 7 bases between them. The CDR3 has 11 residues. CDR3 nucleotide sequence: TGTGCCGGAGGGGTGAACACTGAAGCTTTCTTT. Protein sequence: CAGGVNTEAFF.

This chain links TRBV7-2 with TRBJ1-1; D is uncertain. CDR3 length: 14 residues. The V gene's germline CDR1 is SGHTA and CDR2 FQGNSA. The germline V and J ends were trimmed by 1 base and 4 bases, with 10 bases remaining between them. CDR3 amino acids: CASSLGGYGTEAFF. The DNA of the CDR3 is TGTGCCAGCAGCTTAGGAGGGTACGGCACTGAAGCTTTCTTT. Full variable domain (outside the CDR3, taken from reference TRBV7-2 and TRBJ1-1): GAGVSQSPSNKVTEKGKDVELRCDPISGHTALYWYRQSLGQGLEFLIYFQGNSAPDKSGLPSDRFSAERTGGSVSTLTIQRTQQEDSAVYLCASSLGGYGTEAFFGQGTRLTVV.

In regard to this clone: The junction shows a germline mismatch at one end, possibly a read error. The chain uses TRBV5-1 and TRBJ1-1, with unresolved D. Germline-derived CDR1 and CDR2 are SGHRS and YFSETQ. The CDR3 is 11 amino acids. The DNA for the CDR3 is TGCGCCGGCAGCCCGGGGTACGGGGCTTTCTTT. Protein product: CAGSPGYGAFF.

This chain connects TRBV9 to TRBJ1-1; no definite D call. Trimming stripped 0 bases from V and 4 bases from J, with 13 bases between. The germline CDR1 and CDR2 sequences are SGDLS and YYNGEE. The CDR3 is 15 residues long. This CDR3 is CASSVAEREATEAFF. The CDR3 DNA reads TGTGCCAGCAGCGTAGCCGAGAGGGAGGCCACTGAAGCTTTCTTT.

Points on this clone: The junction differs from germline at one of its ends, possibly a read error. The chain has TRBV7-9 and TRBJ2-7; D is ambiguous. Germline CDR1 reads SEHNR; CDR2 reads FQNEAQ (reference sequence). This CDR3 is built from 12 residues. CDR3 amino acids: CSSSLGRYEQYF. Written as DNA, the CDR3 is TGTTCCAGCAGCTTAGGTCGCTACGAGCAGTACTTC.

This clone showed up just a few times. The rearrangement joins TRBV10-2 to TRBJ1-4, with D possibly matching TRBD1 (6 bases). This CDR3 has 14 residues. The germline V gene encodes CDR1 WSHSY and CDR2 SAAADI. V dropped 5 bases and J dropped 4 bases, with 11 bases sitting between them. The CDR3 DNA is TGCGCCAGCAGTAAAGACAGGCATAATGAAAAACTGTTTTTT. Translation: CASSKDRHNEKLFF.

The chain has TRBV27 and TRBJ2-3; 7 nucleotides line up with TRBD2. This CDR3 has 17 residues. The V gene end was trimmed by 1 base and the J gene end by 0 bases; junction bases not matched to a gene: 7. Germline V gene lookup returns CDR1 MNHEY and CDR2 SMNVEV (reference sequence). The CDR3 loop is CASSLFLSGISTDTQYF. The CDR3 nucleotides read TGTGCCAGCAGTTTATTTTTGAGCGGGATTAGCACAGATACGCAGTATTTT.

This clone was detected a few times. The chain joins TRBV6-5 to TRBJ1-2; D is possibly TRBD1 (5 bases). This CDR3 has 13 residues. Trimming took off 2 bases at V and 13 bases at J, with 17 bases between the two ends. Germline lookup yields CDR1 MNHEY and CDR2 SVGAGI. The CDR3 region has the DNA TGTGCCAGCAGTTACGATCCCTTGGGGCGGTGCACCTTC. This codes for CASSYDPLGRCTF.

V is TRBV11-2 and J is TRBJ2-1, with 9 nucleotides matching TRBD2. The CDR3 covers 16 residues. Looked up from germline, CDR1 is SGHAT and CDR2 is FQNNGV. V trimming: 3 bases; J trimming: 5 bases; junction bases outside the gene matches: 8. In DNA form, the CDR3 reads TGTGCCAGCAGCTTTAGTAGCGGGGGCCCCAACAATGAGCAGTTCTTC. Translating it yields CASSFSSGGPNNEQFF.

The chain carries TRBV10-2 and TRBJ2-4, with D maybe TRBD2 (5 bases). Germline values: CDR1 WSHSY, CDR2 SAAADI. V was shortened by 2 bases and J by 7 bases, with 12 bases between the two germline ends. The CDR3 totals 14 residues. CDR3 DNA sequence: TGCGCCAGCAGTGAGGCCGGGAACCCGAACATTCAGTACTTC. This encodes CASSEAGNPNIQYF.

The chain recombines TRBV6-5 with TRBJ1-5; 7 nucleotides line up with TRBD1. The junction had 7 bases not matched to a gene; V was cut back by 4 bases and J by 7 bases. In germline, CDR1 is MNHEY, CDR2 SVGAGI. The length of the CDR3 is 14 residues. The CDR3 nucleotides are TGTGCCAGCAGTTCCCGACAGGGTGAACAGCCCCAGCATTTT. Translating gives CASSSRQGEQPQHF.

The CDR3 spells CASSPFWTGNYGYTF. The CDR3 DNA follows: TGTGCCAGCAGTCCATTCTGGACAGGGAATTATGGCTACACCTTC. This sequence joins TRBV28 and TRBJ1-2; 8 bases map to TRBD1. V was pared by 5 bases and J by 5 bases, with 10 bases of the junction left unmatched. This CDR3 spans 15 amino acids. Germline CDR1 is MDHEN and CDR2 is SYDVKM.

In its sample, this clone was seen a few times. CDR3 region: CASSEGGKGAQWTQYF. Written as DNA, the CDR3 is TGTGCCAGTAGTGAGGGGGGCAAGGGGGCCCAATGGACCCAGTACTTC. The chain combines TRBV19 with TRBJ2-5; maybe TRBD1 (7 bases). With 5 bases removed from V and 7 bases from J, the gap between germline ends came to 23 bases. This CDR3 is built from 16 residues. Germline CDR1 reads LNHDA; CDR2 reads SQIVND (reference sequence).

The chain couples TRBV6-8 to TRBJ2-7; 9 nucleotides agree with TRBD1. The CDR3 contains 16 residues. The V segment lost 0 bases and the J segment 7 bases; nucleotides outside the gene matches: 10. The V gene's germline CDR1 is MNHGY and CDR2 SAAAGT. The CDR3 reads CASSYSKGQGLREQYV. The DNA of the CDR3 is TGTGCCAGCAGTTACTCGAAAGGACAGGGGCTTCGAGAGCAGTACGTC.

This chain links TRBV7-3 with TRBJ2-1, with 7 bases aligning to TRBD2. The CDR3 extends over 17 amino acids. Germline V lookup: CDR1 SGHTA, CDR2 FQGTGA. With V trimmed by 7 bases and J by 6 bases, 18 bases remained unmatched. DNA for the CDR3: TGTGCCAGCACCACCCGGCGGGAGCTAGCGGACTCCAATGAGCAGTTCTTC. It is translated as CASTTRRELADSNEQFF.

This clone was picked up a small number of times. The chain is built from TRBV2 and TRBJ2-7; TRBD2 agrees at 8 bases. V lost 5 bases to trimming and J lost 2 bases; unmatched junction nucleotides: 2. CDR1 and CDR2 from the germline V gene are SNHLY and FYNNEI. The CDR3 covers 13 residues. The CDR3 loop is CASSRGGPYEQYV. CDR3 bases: TGTGCCAGCAGTCGCGGGGGGCCCTACGAGCAGTACGTC.

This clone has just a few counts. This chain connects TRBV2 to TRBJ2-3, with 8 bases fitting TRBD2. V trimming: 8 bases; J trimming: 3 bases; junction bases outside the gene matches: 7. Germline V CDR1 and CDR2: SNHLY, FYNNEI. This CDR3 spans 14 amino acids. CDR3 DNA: TGTGCCAGCGAGACGGCGGGGGGAACAGATACGCAGTATTTT. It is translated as CASETAGGTDTQYF. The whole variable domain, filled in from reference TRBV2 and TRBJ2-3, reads EPEVTQTPSHQVTQMGQEVILRCVPISNHLYFYWYRQILGQKVEFLVSFYNNEISEKSEIFDDQFSVERPDGSNFTLKIRSTKLEDSAMYFCASETAGGTDTQYFGPGTRLTVL.

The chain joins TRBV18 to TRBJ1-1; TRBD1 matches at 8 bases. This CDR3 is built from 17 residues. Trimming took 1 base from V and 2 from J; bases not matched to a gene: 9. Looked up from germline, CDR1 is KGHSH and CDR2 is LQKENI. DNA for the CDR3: TGTGCCAGCTCACCACGTAACAGGGGGGGACCTAACACTGAAGCTTTCTTT. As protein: CASSPRNRGGPNTEAFF.

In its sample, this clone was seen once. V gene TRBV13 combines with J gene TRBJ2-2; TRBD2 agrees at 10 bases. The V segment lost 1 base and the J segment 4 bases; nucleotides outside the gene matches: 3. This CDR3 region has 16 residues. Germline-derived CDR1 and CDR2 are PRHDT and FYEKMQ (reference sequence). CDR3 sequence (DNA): TGTGCCAGCAGCTTAGATGGACTAGCGGCCACCGGGGAGCTGTTTTTT. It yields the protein CASSLDGLAATGELFF.

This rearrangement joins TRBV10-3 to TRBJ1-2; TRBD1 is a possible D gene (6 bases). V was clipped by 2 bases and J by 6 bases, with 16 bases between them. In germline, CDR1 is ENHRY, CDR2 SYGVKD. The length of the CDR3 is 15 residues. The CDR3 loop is CAISERPGTPDGYTF. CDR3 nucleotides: TGTGCCATCAGTGAGCGTCCCGGGACACCTGATGGCTACACCTTC.

CDR3: CASSPYTQYF. The DNA for the CDR3 is TGTGCCAGCAGCCCGTATACGCAGTATTTT. The J gene is TRBJ2-3, the V gene TRBV7-9, with D uncertain. The CDR3 is made up of 10 amino acids. Germline V CDR1 and CDR2: SEHNR, FQNEAQ (reference sequence). The ends were cut back, 5 bases at V and 7 bases at J, with 4 bases in the middle. Together with reference TRBV7-9 and TRBJ2-3, the CDR3 gives the full variable domain: DTGVSQNPRHKITKRGQNVTFRCDPISEHNRLYWYRQTLGQGPEFLTYFQNEAQLEKSRLLSDRFSAERPKGSFSTLEIQRTEQGDSAMYLCASSPYTQYFGPGTRLTVL.

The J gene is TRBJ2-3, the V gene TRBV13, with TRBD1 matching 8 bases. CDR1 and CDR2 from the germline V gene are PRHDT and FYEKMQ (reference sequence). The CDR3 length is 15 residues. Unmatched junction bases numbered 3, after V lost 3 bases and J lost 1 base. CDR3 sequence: CASSFTGQGTDTQYF. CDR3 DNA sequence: TGTGCCAGCAGCTTCACGGGACAGGGCACAGATACGCAGTATTTT.

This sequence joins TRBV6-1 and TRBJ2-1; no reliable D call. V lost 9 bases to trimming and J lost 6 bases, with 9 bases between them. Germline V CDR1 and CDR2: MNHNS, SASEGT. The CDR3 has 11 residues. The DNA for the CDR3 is TGTGCCAGTTTTCAATCCAATGAGCAGTTCTTC. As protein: CASFQSNEQFF.

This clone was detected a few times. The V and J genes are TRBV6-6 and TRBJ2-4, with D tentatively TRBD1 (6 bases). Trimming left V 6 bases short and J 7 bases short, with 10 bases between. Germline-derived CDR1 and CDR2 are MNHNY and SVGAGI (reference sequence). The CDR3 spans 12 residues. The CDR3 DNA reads TGTGCCAGCAGGGACAGTGGGAACATTCAGTACTTC. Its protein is CASRDSGNIQYF.

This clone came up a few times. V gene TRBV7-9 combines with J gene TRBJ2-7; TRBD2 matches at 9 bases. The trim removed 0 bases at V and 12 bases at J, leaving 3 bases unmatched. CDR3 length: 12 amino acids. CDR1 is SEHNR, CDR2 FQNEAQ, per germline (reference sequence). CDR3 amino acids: CASSLARGGRYF. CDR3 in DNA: TGTGCCAGCAGCTTAGCGCGGGGGGGACGGTACTTC.

The DNA of the CDR3 is TGTGCCACCAGCAGAGGCCCCAGGGGAGAGACCCAGTACTTC. Its protein is CATSRGPRGETQYF. The chain carries TRBV15 and TRBJ2-5, with D perhaps matching TRBD1 (6 bases). Germline CDR1 reads LNHNV; CDR2 reads YYDKDF (reference sequence). V lost 1 base to trimming and J lost 4 bases, with 10 bases between them. The CDR3 contains 14 residues.

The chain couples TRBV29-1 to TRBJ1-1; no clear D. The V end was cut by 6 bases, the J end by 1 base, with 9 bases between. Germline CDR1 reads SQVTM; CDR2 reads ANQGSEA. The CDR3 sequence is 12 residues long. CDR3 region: CSVETGNTEAFF. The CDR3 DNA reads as TGCAGCGTGGAGACCGGGAACACTGAAGCTTTCTTT.

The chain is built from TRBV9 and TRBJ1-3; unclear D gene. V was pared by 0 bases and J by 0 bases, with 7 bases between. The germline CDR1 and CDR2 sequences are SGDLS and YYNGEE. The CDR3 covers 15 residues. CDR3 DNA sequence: TGTGCCAGCAGCGTAGCTGCGAGCTCTGGAAACACCATATATTTT. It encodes CASSVAASSGNTIYF.